Following are 7 T cell receptor beta chains from one sample sequenced in a study of blood T cell repertoires in COVID-19. Some clones are missing from TCRdb's copy, which holds only in-frame ones; the method was immunoSEQ multiplex PCR. Of 75,000 to 100,000 clones listed, 81% are singletons. Sequenced input: peripheral blood. The receptors here all came from a woman of 80 years or more with acute or convalescent COVID-19.

The chain employs TRBV9 and TRBJ2-5, with 7 bases lining up with TRBD2. The CDR3 length is 15 residues. The germline CDR1 and CDR2 sequences are SGDLS and YYNGEE. V gave up 0 bases and J gave up 5 bases; unmatched junction bases: 7. The CDR3 DNA follows: TGTGCCAGCAGCGTAGAAGGGAGGGGTGAGGAGACCCAGTACTTC. This codes for CASSVEGRGEETQYF.

This chain connects TRBV27 to TRBJ1-6; 11 nucleotides match TRBD1. Looked up from germline, CDR1 is MNHEY and CDR2 is SMNVEV (reference sequence). The CDR3 has 15 amino acids. Trimming took 5 bases from V and 6 from J; bases not matched to a gene: 3. The CDR3 DNA sequence: TGTGCCAGCAGTCCGGGGACAGGGGGTAATTCACCCCTCCACTTT. It codes for CASSPGTGGNSPLHF.

J is TRBJ1-2 and V is TRBV28; maybe TRBD1 (5 bases). Germline values: CDR1 MDHEN, CDR2 SYDVKM. Trimming took 7 bases from V and 1 from J, leaving 7 bases between them. The CDR3 is 12 residues long. CDR3 bases: TGTGCCAGCACAGGGTATAACTATGGCTACACCTTC. It translates to CASTGYNYGYTF.

This chain uses TRBV9 with TRBJ1-3, with TRBD1 identical over 8 bases. This CDR3 spans 17 amino acids. The trim removed 4 bases at V and 1 base at J, leaving 10 bases unmatched. Germline values: CDR1 SGDLS, CDR2 YYNGEE. CDR3 sequence (DNA): TGTGCCAGCAGCCAACCTACAGGGGGGATTTCTGGAAACACCATATATTTT. Amino acid sequence: CASSQPTGGISGNTIYF.

The CDR3, as DNA: TGTGCCAGCAGTCGACGCTCAGGGGTGAGCGAGCAGTACGTC. Translation: CASSRRSGVSEQYV. The chain has TRBV28 and TRBJ2-7; D is possibly TRBD1 (6 bases). The CDR3 is 14 amino acids. Trimming removed 5 bases at V and 6 bases at J, with 17 bases between. The V gene's germline CDR1 is MDHEN and CDR2 SYDVKM.

This clone has a handful of counts. The genes are TRBV5-1 and TRBJ1-6; D perhaps matches TRBD1 (5 bases). The germline V and J ends were trimmed by 6 bases and 1 base, with 11 bases remaining between them. The germline V gene has CDR1 SGHRS and CDR2 YFSETQ. The CDR3 runs to 15 residues. CDR3 nucleotides: TGCGCCAGCACCTTCGGGGGGTCCTATAATTCACCCCTCCACTTT. Translated, it gives CASTFGGSYNSPLHF.

This clone has only one observation. The chain recombines TRBV18 with TRBJ1-3; D remains ambiguous. Trimming took off 2 bases at V and 0 bases at J, with 8 bases between the two ends. Germline CDR1 reads KGHSH; CDR2 reads LQKENI. The CDR3 spans 15 residues. CDR3: CASSPVQDSGNTIYF. CDR3 nucleotide sequence: TGTGCCAGCTCACCAGTCCAGGACTCTGGAAACACCATATATTTT.